What follows are 14 T cell receptor beta chains derived from one specimen sequenced in a study of cytomegalovirus exposure and HLA in healthy donors. Using immunoSEQ multiplex PCR, the repertoire was profiled, and TCRdb retains in-frame clones only, with some absent. The sample holds 100,000 to 150,000 clones, around nine tenths seen once. The sequenced material came from PBMCs. These receptors all come from a man aged 25-45 years in good health and CMV-seronegative.

The rearrangement uses TRBV4-1 and TRBJ2-7, with D unresolved. Trimming stripped 1 base from V and 7 bases from J, with 11 bases between. Germline lookup yields CDR1 MGHRA and CDR2 YSYEKL. There are 13 residues in the CDR3. The CDR3 sequence is CASSQGSGGEQYF. DNA for the CDR3: TGCGCCAGCAGCCAAGGTTCGGGTGGGGAGCAGTACTTC.

J is TRBJ2-7 and V is TRBV2; D call uncertain. CDR3 length: 11 amino acids. Germline values: CDR1 SNHLY, CDR2 FYNNEI. Trimming shortened V by 6 bases and J by 1 base, and 4 bases separated the two germline ends. The CDR3 spells CASRESYEQYF. The CDR3 DNA follows: TGTGCCAGCAGAGAGTCCTACGAGCAGTACTTC.

This sequence joins TRBV20-1 and TRBJ1-1, with a possible D match to TRBD1 (5 bases). The length of the CDR3 is 11 residues. Germline V lookup: CDR1 DFQATT, CDR2 SNEGSKA (reference sequence). Trimming stripped 5 bases from V and 4 bases from J, with 8 bases between. The CDR3 spells CSAYDSTEAFF. The CDR3 DNA follows: TGCAGTGCTTATGACAGCACTGAAGCTTTCTTT.

This chain links TRBV6-5 with TRBJ1-1; D is unresolved. V was shortened by 5 bases and J by 5 bases, with 9 bases between the two germline ends. This CDR3 region has 12 residues. Looked up from germline, CDR1 is MNHEY and CDR2 is SVGAGI. CDR3 sequence: CASSTGWTEAFF. CDR3 DNA: TGTGCCAGCAGTACCGGGTGGACTGAAGCTTTCTTT.

CDR3 DNA sequence: TGTGCCAGCAGTAAGGGGGACAGTAATGAAAAACTGTTTTTT. This sequence encodes CASSKGDSNEKLFF. The V gene is TRBV6-1, the J gene TRBJ1-4; 7 bases fit TRBD1. Germline assignment: CDR1 MNHNS and CDR2 SASEGT. V lost 5 bases to trimming and J lost 4 bases; unmatched junction nucleotides: 4. This CDR3 spans 14 amino acids.

This rearrangement joins TRBV4-1 to TRBJ2-7; maybe TRBD2 (6 bases). The V end lost 0 bases, the J end lost 1 base, and 19 bases lay between the germline ends. This CDR3 spans 18 amino acids. Germline V gene sequence: CDR1 MGHRA, CDR2 YSYEKL. The chain's CDR3 is CASSQDRPRRDLSYEQYF. The CDR3 DNA is TGCGCCAGCAGCCAAGACCGGCCTAGGAGGGACTTGTCCTACGAGCAGTACTTC.

The chain joins TRBV18 to TRBJ1-1; a weak D match, TRBD1 (6 bases). Germline values: CDR1 KGHSH, CDR2 LQKENI. V dropped 1 base and J dropped 2 bases, with 17 bases sitting between them. The CDR3 sequence is 17 residues long. DNA for the CDR3: TGTGCCAGCTCACCACTCCCCCAGACAGGCGGTAACACTGAAGCTTTCTTT. It encodes CASSPLPQTGGNTEAFF.

The chain uses TRBV11-2 and TRBJ1-1, with D possibly being TRBD1 (6 bases). From germline, CDR1 is SGHAT and CDR2 FQNNGV. CDR3 length: 14 residues. Trimming removed 5 bases from V and 3 bases from J, with 13 bases in between. The CDR3 is CASSKGHQYTEAFF. CDR3 DNA sequence: TGTGCCAGCAGCAAGGGACACCAATACACTGAAGCTTTCTTT.

Only a few counts were recorded for this clone. The chain joins TRBV6-6 to TRBJ2-3, with 7 bases identical to TRBD1. The CDR3 is 14 residues long. From germline, CDR1 is MNHNY and CDR2 SVGAGI (reference sequence). V was pared by 11 bases and J by 2 bases, with 10 bases of the junction left unmatched. This chain's CDR3 is CALGRQGSTDTQYF. DNA for the CDR3: TGTGCCTTGGGACGACAGGGCTCCACAGATACGCAGTATTTT.

This clone was observed a few times. This rearrangement joins TRBV7-9 to TRBJ2-7, with TRBD2 identical over 12 bases. The CDR3 is 15 amino acids. From germline, CDR1 is SEHNR and CDR2 FQNEAQ (reference sequence). Trimming took 8 bases from V and 2 from J; bases not matched to a gene: 7. The CDR3 sequence is CASGKTSGGTYEQYF. The CDR3 DNA reads as TGTGCCAGCGGTAAGACTAGCGGGGGAACCTACGAGCAGTACTTC.

This chain uses TRBV10-2 with TRBJ2-1; a weak D match, TRBD2 (5 bases). Looked up from germline, CDR1 is WSHSY and CDR2 is SAAADI. CDR3 length: 13 residues. Trimming shortened V by 7 bases and J by 2 bases, and 9 bases separated the two germline ends. The CDR3 region is CASKSGTYNEQFF. In DNA, the CDR3 is TGCGCCAGCAAGAGCGGAACCTACAATGAGCAGTTCTTC.

This sequence joins TRBV29-1 and TRBJ2-2, with D tentatively TRBD1 (5 bases). This CDR3 region has 16 residues. Germline V gives CDR1 SQVTM, CDR2 ANQGSEA. V dropped 7 bases and J dropped 1 base, with 19 bases sitting between them. As DNA, the CDR3 is TGCAGCGGACAGACACGAACGACCGTGAACACCGGGGAGCTGTTTTTT. This codes for CSGQTRTTVNTGELFF.

With respect to this clone: Just one base apart from a much larger clone, this may be a read error. The chain links TRBV6-4 to TRBJ2-3, with 12 bases that match TRBD1. CDR3 length: 15 residues. V trimming: 2 bases; J trimming: 4 bases; junction bases outside the gene matches: 1. Germline V lookup: CDR1 MRHNA, CDR2 SNTAGT. The CDR3 region has the DNA TGTGCCAGCAGTGACGGGACAGGGGGCGCAGATACGCAGTATTTT. As protein: CASSDGTGGADTQYF.

This sequence joins TRBV7-2 and TRBJ1-5, with unresolved D. Germline V gene lookup returns CDR1 SGHTA and CDR2 FQGNSA. V dropped 3 bases and J dropped 6 bases, with 9 bases sitting between them. This CDR3 region has 13 residues. CDR3 DNA: TGTGCCAGCAGCTTCAGGAACCTTCAGCCCCAGCATTTT. It encodes CASSFRNLQPQHF. The entire variable domain, with the rest obtained from reference TRBV7-2 and TRBJ1-5, is as follows: GAGVSQSPSNKVTEKGKDVELRCDPISGHTALYWYRQSLGQGLEFLIYFQGNSAPDKSGLPSDRFSAERTGGSVSTLTIQRTQQEDSAVYLCASSFRNLQPQHFGDGTRLSIL.